This TCR beta chain was captured by sequencing in a study of cytomegalovirus exposure and HLA in healthy donors. Study-wide results and caveats: Cytomegalovirus-associated TCR beta chains were listed, numbering some 180. The study had only CMV serostatus as immune exposure information.

Comment on this clone: No antigen is known for it.

The CDR3 spans 19 residues. CDR1 and CDR2 from the germline V gene are LGHNA and YNFKEQ. V was cut by 0 bases and J by 5 bases, with 25 bases left in between. Primers for the PCR totalled 60 Vbeta and 13 Jbeta. TCRdb's table, derived via immunoSEQ multiplex PCR, lists solely in-frame clones and lacks some. The data hold 110,000 to 150,000 clones, with 78% observed a single time. The V call is TRBV4-2, the J call TRBJ2-5, with D possibly TRBD2 on 6 matching bases. This TCR was sampled from a female donor in good health and CMV-seronegative. Sequencing used PBMCs. Written as DNA, the CDR3 is TGTGCCAGCAGCCAAGATGAGGCGGGAATAGCTTTACGCGAGGAGACCCAGTACTTC. Its translation: CASSQDEAGIALREETQYF.